These 5 T cell receptor beta chains were sequenced from one sample in a study of cytomegalovirus exposure and HLA in healthy donors. PCR was performed using 60 Vbeta and 13 Jbeta primers. Clones were read by immunoSEQ multiplex PCR, and TCRdb kept only the in-frame ones, dropping some. The repertoire holds some 160,000 clones, with approximately 80% as singletons. The sequencing sample was made of PBMCs. The receptors were sampled from a woman in her twenties or thirties in good health and CMV-seronegative.

The chain joins TRBV4-1 to TRBJ1-2; D remains unclear. The V gene's germline CDR1 is MGHRA and CDR2 YSYEKL. Trimming removed 7 bases at V and 5 bases at J, with 23 bases between. CDR3 length equals 16 residues. The CDR3: CASNSSPSRPHYGYTF. The DNA for the CDR3 is TGCGCCAGCAACTCATCCCCGAGCAGGCCCCATTATGGCTACACCTTC.

This chain links TRBV15 with TRBJ2-5; possible D gene TRBD2, 6 bases. Between the trimmed V and J ends, which lost 4 bases and 9 bases, there was a span of 15 bases. Germline V gene data show CDR1 as LNHNV and CDR2 as YYDKDF (reference sequence). The CDR3 sequence is 13 residues long. The CDR3 is CATSTQEGRAQYF. As DNA, the CDR3 is TGTGCCACCAGCACACAGGAGGGACGGGCCCAGTACTTC.

The chain is built from TRBV15 and TRBJ1-4; no definite D call. Between the trimmed V and J ends, which lost 4 bases and 4 bases, there was a span of 16 bases. Germline-derived CDR1 and CDR2 are LNHNV and YYDKDF (reference sequence). The CDR3 is 16 amino acids. CDR3 amino acids: CATSTNRGTFNEKLFF. DNA of the CDR3: TGTGCCACCAGCACCAACCGGGGTACTTTTAATGAAAAACTGTTTTTT.

The chain joins TRBV19 to TRBJ1-2; D unresolved. Trimming pared 3 bases from V and 4 bases from J, leaving 12 bases between. Germline assignment: CDR1 LNHDA and CDR2 SQIVND (reference sequence). The CDR3 is 14 amino acids. DNA of the CDR3: TGTGCCAGTAGTATCAGTGCAGACTTCTATGGCTACACCTTC. It encodes CASSISADFYGYTF.

In its sample, this clone was seen a few times. The chain is built from TRBV18 and TRBJ1-2; 7 bases match TRBD1. The CDR3 runs 14 residues. With 6 bases clipped from V and 3 bases from J, the junction kept 7 bases outside the gene matches. Germline V lookup: CDR1 KGHSH, CDR2 LQKENI. The CDR3 coding sequence is TGTGCCAGCTCGCAGACAGGGCTCTACTATGGCTACACCTTC. Encoded protein: CASSQTGLYYGYTF.